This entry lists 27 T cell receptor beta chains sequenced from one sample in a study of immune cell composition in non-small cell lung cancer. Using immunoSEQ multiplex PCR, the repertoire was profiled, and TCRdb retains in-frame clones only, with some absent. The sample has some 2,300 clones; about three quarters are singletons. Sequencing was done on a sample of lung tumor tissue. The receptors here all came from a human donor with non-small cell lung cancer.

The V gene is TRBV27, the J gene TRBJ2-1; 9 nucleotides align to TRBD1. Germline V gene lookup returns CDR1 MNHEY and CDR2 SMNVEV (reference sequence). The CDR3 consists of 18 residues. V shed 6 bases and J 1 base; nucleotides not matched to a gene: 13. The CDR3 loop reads CASSRQGVGLFSYNEQFF. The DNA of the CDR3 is TGTGCCAGCAGCCGACAGGGGGTCGGGTTGTTTTCCTACAATGAGCAGTTCTTC.

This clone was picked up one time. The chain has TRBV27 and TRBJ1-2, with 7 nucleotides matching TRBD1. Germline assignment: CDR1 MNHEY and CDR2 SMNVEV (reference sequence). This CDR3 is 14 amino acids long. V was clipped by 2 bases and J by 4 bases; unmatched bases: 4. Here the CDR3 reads CASSLGGQTYGYTF. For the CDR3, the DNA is TGTGCCAGCAGTTTAGGGGGACAGACCTATGGCTACACCTTC.

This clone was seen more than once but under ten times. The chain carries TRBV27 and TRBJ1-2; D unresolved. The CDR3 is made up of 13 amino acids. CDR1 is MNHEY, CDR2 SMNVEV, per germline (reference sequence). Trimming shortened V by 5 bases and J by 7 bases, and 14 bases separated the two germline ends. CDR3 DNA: TGTGCCAGCAGTCCGACTTATCTGGGTGGCTACACCTTC. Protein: CASSPTYLGGYTF.

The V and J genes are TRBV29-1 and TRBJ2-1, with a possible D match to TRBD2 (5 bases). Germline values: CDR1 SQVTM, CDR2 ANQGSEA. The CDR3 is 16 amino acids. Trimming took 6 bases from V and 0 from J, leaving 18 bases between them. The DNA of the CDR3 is TGCAGCGTCGCCCCCCTAGCCTTTGGCTCCTACAATGAGCAGTTCTTC. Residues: CSVAPLAFGSYNEQFF.

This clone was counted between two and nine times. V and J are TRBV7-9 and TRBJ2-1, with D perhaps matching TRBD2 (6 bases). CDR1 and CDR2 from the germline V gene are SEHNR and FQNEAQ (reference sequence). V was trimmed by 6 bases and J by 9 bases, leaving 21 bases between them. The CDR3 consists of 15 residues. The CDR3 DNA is TGTGCCAGCAGTATTAATAGCGGTTTGGGGACTGAGCAGTTCTTC. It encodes CASSINSGLGTEQFF.

CDR3 loop: CASTPDRQEPNQPQHF. CDR3 DNA: TGTGCCAGCACCCCCGACAGACAGGAACCTAATCAGCCCCAGCATTTT. The chain employs TRBV27 and TRBJ1-5; D is possibly TRBD1 (6 bases). Trimming left V 7 bases short and J 4 bases short, with 20 bases between. Germline assignment: CDR1 MNHEY and CDR2 SMNVEV (reference sequence). The CDR3 covers 16 residues.

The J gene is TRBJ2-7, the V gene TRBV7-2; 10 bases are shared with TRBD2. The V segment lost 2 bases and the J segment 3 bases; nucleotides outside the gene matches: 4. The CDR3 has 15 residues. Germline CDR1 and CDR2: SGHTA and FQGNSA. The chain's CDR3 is CASSLTSGTLYEQYF. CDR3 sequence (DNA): TGTGCCAGCAGCTTAACTAGCGGGACCCTCTACGAGCAGTACTTC.

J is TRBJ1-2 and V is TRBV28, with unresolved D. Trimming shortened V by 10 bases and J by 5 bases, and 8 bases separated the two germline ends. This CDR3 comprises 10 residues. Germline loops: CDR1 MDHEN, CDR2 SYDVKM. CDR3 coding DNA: TGTGCCACCGACTATTATGGCTACACCTTC. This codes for CATDYYGYTF.

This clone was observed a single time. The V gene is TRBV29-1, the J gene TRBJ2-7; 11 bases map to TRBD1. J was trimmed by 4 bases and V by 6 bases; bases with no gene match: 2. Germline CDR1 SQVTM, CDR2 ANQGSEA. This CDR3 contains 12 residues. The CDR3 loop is CSVGTGGYEQYF. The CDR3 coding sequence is TGCAGCGTCGGGACAGGGGGGTACGAGCAGTACTTC.

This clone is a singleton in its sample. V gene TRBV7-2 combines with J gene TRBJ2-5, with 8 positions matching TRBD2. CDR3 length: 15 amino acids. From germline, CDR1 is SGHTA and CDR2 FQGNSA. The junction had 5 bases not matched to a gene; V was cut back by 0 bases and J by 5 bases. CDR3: CASSLASGTLETQYF. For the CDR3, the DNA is TGTGCCAGCAGCTTAGCTAGCGGGACCTTGGAGACCCAGTACTTC. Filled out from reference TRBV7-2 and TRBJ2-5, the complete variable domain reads GAGVSQSPSNKVTEKGKDVELRCDPISGHTALYWYRQSLGQGLEFLIYFQGNSAPDKSGLPSDRFSAERTGGSVSTLTIQRTQQEDSAVYLCASSLASGTLETQYFGPGTRLLVL.

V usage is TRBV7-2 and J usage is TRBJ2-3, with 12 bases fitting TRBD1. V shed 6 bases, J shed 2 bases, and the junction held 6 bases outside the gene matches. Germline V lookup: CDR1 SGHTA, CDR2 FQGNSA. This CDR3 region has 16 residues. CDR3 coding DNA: TGTGCCAGCAGATCCGGGACAGGGGGCGCCACAGATACGCAGTATTTT. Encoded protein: CASRSGTGGATDTQYF.

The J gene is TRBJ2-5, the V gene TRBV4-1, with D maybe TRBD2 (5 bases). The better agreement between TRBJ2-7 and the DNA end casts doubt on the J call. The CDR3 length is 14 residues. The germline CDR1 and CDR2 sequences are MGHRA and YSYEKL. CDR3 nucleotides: TGCGCCAGCAGCCAAGGGACCGGGGATTACGAGCAGTACTTC. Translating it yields CASSQGTGDYEQYF.

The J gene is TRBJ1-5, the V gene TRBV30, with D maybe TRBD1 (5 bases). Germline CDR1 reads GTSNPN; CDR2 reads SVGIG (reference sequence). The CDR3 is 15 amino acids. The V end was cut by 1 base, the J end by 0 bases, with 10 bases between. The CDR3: CAWSAGGISNQPQHF. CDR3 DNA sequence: TGTGCCTGGAGTGCTGGGGGGATTAGCAATCAGCCCCAGCATTTT.

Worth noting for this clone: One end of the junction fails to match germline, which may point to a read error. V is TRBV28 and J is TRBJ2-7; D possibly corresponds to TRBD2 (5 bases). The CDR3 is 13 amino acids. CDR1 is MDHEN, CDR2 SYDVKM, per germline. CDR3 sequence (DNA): TGTGCCAGCAAATCACCTGGCGGGTGGATGGTTGACTTC. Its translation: CASKSPGGWMVDF.

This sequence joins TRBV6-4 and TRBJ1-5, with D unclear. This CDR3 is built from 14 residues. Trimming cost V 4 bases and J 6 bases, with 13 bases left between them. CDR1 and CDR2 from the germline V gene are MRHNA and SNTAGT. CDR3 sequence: CASSAGPGSQPQHF. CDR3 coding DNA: TGTGCCAGCAGTGCCGGCCCCGGGAGTCAGCCCCAGCATTTT.

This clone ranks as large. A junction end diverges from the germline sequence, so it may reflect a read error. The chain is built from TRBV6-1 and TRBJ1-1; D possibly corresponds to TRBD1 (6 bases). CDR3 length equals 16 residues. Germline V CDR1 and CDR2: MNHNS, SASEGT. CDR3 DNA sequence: TGTGCCAGCAGAGAAGACGGTAGGGGGTGGAACACTGAAGCTTTCTTT. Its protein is CASREDGRGWNTEAFF.

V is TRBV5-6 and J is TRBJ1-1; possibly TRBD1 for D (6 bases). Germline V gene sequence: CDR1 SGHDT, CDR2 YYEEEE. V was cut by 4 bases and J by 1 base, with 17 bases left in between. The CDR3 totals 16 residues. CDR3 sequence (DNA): TGTGCCAGCAGCGAGATTTTTACAGGGCCGAACACTGAAGCTTTCTTT. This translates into CASSEIFTGPNTEAFF.

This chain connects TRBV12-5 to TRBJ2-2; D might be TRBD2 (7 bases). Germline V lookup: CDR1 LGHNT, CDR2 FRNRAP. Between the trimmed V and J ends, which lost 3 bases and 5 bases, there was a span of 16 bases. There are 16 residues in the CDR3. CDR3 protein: CASGLGGRGGTGELFF. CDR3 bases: TGTGCTAGTGGTTTAGGCGGGAGAGGGGGAACCGGGGAGCTGTTTTTT.

CDR3 in DNA: TGTGCCAGCAGCTTAGCTAGCGGGCATTACAATGAGCAGTTCTTC. Its protein product is CASSLASGHYNEQFF. This rearrangement joins TRBV7-2 to TRBJ2-1; 7 bases fit TRBD2. This CDR3 comprises 15 residues. Germline loops: CDR1 SGHTA, CDR2 FQGNSA. Trimming took 0 bases from V and 4 from J; bases not matched to a gene: 3.

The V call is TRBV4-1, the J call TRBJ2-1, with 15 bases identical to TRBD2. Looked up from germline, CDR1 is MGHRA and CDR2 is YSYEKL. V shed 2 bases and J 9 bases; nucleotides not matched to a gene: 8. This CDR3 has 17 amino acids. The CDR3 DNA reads TGCGCCAGCAGCCAACTGAGGGGGACTAGCGGGAGGAGTGAGCAGTTCTTC. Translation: CASSQLRGTSGRSEQFF.

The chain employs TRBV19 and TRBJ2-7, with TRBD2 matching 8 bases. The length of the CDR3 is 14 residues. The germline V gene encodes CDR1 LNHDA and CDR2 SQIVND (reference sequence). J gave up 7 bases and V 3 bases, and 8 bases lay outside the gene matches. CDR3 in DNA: TGTGCCAGTAGTATCTGGGCGGGAGGCCGGGAGCAGTACTTC. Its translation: CASSIWAGGREQYF.

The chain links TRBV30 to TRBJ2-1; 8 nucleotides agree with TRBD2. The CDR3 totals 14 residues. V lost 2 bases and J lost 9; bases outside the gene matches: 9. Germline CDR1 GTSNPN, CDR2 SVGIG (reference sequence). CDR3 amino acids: CAWSPTGGLGEQFF. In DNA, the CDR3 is TGTGCCTGGAGTCCAACGGGAGGGTTAGGTGAGCAGTTCTTC.

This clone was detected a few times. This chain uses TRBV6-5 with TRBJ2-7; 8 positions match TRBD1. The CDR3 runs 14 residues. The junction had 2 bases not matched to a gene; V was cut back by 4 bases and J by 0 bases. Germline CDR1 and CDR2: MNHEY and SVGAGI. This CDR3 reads CASSSGQGSYEQYF. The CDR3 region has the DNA TGTGCCAGCAGTTCTGGACAGGGCTCCTACGAGCAGTACTTC.

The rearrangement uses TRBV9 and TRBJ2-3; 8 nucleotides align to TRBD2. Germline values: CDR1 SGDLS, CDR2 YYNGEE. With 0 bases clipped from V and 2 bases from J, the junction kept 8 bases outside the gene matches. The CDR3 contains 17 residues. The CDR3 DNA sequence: TGTGCCAGCAGCGTAGAAGGCGGGGGGACGGACACAGATACGCAGTATTTT. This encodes CASSVEGGGTDTDTQYF.

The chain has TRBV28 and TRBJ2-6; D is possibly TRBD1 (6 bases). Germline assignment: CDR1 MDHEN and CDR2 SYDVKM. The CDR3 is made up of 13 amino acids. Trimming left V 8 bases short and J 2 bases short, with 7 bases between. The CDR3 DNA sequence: TGTGCCAGCCGGGACACTGGGGCCAACGTCCTGACTTTC. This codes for CASRDTGANVLTF.

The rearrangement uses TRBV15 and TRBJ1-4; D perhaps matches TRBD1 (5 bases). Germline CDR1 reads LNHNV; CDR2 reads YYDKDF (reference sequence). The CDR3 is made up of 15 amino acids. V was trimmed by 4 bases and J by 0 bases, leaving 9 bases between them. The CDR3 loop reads CATSTDTATNEKLFF. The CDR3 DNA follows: TGTGCCACCAGCACGGACACCGCAACTAATGAAAAACTGTTTTTT.

The CDR3 sequence is CASDWREGGEQFF. The CDR3 DNA is TGTGCCAGCGACTGGCGGGAGGGGGGTGAGCAGTTCTTC. The chain joins TRBV6-6 to TRBJ2-1; the match to TRBD2 covers 9 bases. V was clipped by 8 bases and J by 9 bases; unmatched bases: 8. From germline, CDR1 is MNHNY and CDR2 SVGAGI (reference sequence). The CDR3 contains 13 residues.